This T cell receptor (beta chain) was captured in a study of cytomegalovirus exposure and HLA in healthy donors. A multiplex PCR was run with 60 Vbeta primers and 13 Jbeta primers. Repertoires were generated with immunoSEQ multiplex PCR, while TCRdb's copy carries only in-frame clones and drops some. The listing contains about 72,000 clones. The sequence was collected from a man between 40 and 49 years old in good health and CMV-seronegative. Sequencing was carried out using PBMCs.

The DNA for the CDR3 is TGTGCCAGCAGCGGCCAGGGGGGTAATGAAAAACTGTTTTTT. This codes for CASSGQGGNEKLFF. The chain joins TRBV28 to TRBJ1-4; 7 nucleotides line up with TRBD1. The germline gives CDR1 MDHEN, CDR2 SYDVKM. V lost 6 bases and J lost 4; bases outside the gene matches: 5. This CDR3 has 14 residues.